Shown below are 24 T cell receptor beta chains from a single sample sequenced in a study of cytomegalovirus exposure and HLA in healthy donors. Sequencing used immunoSEQ multiplex PCR; TCRdb keeps in-frame clones, though not all of them. The table includes tens of thousands of clones, around 89% detected once. Sequenced input: PBMCs. These receptors all stem from a woman aged 18-35 years in good health and CMV-seronegative.

This chain uses TRBV4-3 with TRBJ1-2, with D possibly being TRBD1 (6 bases). CDR1 and CDR2 from the germline V gene are LGHNA and YSLEER. Trimming cost V 0 bases and J 2 bases, with 22 bases left between them. This CDR3 is built from 19 residues. The CDR3 protein is CASSQDPGGRMTVNYGYTF. CDR3 sequence (DNA): TGCGCCAGCAGCCAAGATCCCGGGGGGCGAATGACAGTGAACTATGGCTACACCTTC.

The chain is built from TRBV7-9 and TRBJ2-1; 8 nucleotides agree with TRBD1. The CDR3 has 13 amino acids. Trimming took 6 bases from V and 6 from J; bases not matched to a gene: 4. Germline CDR1 reads SEHNR; CDR2 reads FQNEAQ (reference sequence). CDR3 in amino acids: CASRPDRGNEQFF. CDR3 nucleotide sequence: TGTGCCAGCAGACCCGACAGGGGCAATGAGCAGTTCTTC.

As DNA, the CDR3 is TGTGCCAGCAGTGAGGAGGACAGCGAGCAGCCCCAGCATTTT. Translation: CASSEEDSEQPQHF. This rearrangement joins TRBV2 to TRBJ1-5, with D tentatively TRBD1 (6 bases). The V end lost 3 bases, the J end lost 7 bases, and 13 bases lay between the germline ends. CDR1 is SNHLY, CDR2 FYNNEI, per germline. This CDR3 contains 14 residues.

The chain employs TRBV1 and TRBJ2-3; TRBD2, the D gene given by the table, was not confirmed from the DNA. TRBV1 is a known pseudogene. The CDR3 spans 21 residues. The DNA of the CDR3 is TGCACCAGCAGCCCCGAGTCTAGAGACTTTGGGTTTTTATCCAGCACAGATACGCAGTATTTT. It encodes CTSSPESRDFGFLSSTDTQYF.

The chain uses TRBV6-4 and TRBJ1-1; perhaps TRBD1 as D (6 bases). Trimming took off 0 bases at V and 7 bases at J, with 12 bases between the two ends. CDR3 length: 14 residues. Germline-derived CDR1 and CDR2 are MRHNA and SNTAGT. CDR3 protein: CASSDSGDTDEAFF. CDR3 nucleotides: TGTGCCAGCAGTGACTCCGGGGACACTGATGAAGCTTTCTTT.

On this clone: One end of the junction is discordant with germline, which a read error may explain. The chain carries TRBV7-7 and TRBJ1-1; the D gene is possibly TRBD1 (5 bases). Germline V CDR1 and CDR2: SSHAT, FNYEAQ (reference sequence). The CDR3 extends over 13 amino acids. The CDR3 DNA reads as TGTGCTAGCAGCTTAGGGGAGGGATTTGAAGCTTTCTTT. It specifies CASSLGEGFEAFF.

This clone was observed a single time. CDR3 protein: CASSESLYEQYF. CDR3 nucleotide sequence: TGCGCCAGCAGTGAAAGCCTCTACGAGCAGTACTTC. This sequence joins TRBV5-1 and TRBJ2-7; D unresolved. The V gene's germline CDR1 is SGHRS and CDR2 YFSETQ. The CDR3 contains 12 residues. Trimming removed 5 bases from V and 3 bases from J, with 9 bases in between.

This chain links TRBV7-9 with TRBJ2-3; 7 nucleotides line up with TRBD2. J lost 2 bases, V lost 4 bases, and 9 bases had no gene match. CDR3 size: 16 residues. Germline-derived CDR1 and CDR2 are SEHNR and FQNEAQ (reference sequence). This CDR3 is CASSSSSGSYTDTQYF. In nucleotides, the CDR3 is TGTGCCAGCAGCTCGTCTAGCGGCTCTTACACAGATACGCAGTATTTT.

The chain combines TRBV5-1 with TRBJ1-2; D gene uncertain. Germline CDR1 SGHRS, CDR2 YFSETQ. V lost 0 bases, J lost 8 bases, and 17 bases lay in between. This CDR3 comprises 15 residues. The CDR3 coding sequence is TGCGCCAGCAGCTTGGATTTTTCAGAAACGTGGGGCTACACCTTC. Residues: CASSLDFSETWGYTF.

The rearrangement joins TRBV9 to TRBJ2-3, with 7 bases that match TRBD2. The V segment lost 3 bases and the J segment 0 bases; nucleotides outside the gene matches: 7. The CDR3 is 16 amino acids. Germline CDR1 and CDR2: SGDLS and YYNGEE. This chain's CDR3 is CASSGGGRGSTDTQYF. The DNA for the CDR3 is TGTGCCAGCAGCGGTGGAGGGCGGGGGAGCACAGATACGCAGTATTTT.

V gene TRBV19 combines with J gene TRBJ2-3, with 8 bases identical to TRBD2. Germline CDR1 reads LNHDA; CDR2 reads SQIVND (reference sequence). The CDR3 spans 16 residues. Unmatched junction bases numbered 17, after V lost 6 bases and J lost 9 bases. The CDR3 is CASSPWTAGGVRTQYF. In DNA form, the CDR3 reads TGTGCCAGTAGCCCTTGGACGGCGGGAGGAGTTAGAACGCAGTATTTT.

The chain combines TRBV5-1 with TRBJ2-7, with D maybe TRBD2 (5 bases). CDR3 length: 11 residues. The germline V gene has CDR1 SGHRS and CDR2 YFSETQ. The germline V and J ends were trimmed by 3 bases and 11 bases, with 12 bases remaining between them. This CDR3 reads CASSSSGIEYF. DNA for the CDR3: TGCGCCAGCAGCTCTTCCGGGATAGAGTACTTC.

This clone has just a few counts. The chain carries TRBV6-5 and TRBJ1-2, with TRBD1 identical over 7 bases. In germline, CDR1 is MNHEY, CDR2 SVGAGI. V was pared by 6 bases and J by 3 bases, with 7 bases of the junction left unmatched. CDR3 length: 14 residues. The CDR3 loop is CASRVTGFDYGYTF. CDR3 DNA: TGTGCCAGCAGAGTGACAGGGTTTGACTATGGCTACACCTTC.

V usage is TRBV27 and J usage is TRBJ1-1; 8 bases line up with TRBD1. This CDR3 has 16 amino acids. With V trimmed by 3 bases and J by 4 bases, 10 bases remained unmatched. The germline gives CDR1 MNHEY, CDR2 SMNVEV (reference sequence). Here the CDR3 DNA reads TGTGCCAGCAGTTTCGACAGGGGAGGAGGAGGCACTGAAGCTTTCTTT. Residues: CASSFDRGGGGTEAFF.

V is TRBV5-6 and J is TRBJ1-2; 9 positions match TRBD1. Trimming removed 1 base from V and 8 bases from J; junction bases left unmatched: 12. Germline V gene sequence: CDR1 SGHDT, CDR2 YYEEEE. CDR3 length: 16 amino acids. The CDR3 DNA follows: TGTGCCAGCAGCTTGTTTGAGGGACAGGGTATATTGGGCTACACCTTC. It yields the protein CASSLFEGQGILGYTF.

The chain has TRBV4-2 and TRBJ2-3, with 8 bases matching TRBD2. The CDR3 loop spans 19 amino acids. The germline CDR1 and CDR2 sequences are LGHNA and YNFKEQ. Losses at the gene ends were 3 bases for V and 5 bases for J; bases not matched to a gene: 19. The CDR3 coding sequence is TGTGCCAGCAGCCAGTTTGACGGGGGGGGCCTAGGAGATCAAGATACGCAGTATTTT. Translated, it gives CASSQFDGGGLGDQDTQYF.

This chain uses TRBV5-1 with TRBJ2-1; no firm D call. This CDR3 region has 15 residues. Germline lookup yields CDR1 SGHRS and CDR2 YFSETQ. Trimming removed 4 bases from V and 0 bases from J, with 11 bases in between. CDR3 coding DNA: TGCGCCAGCAGCCACCCAGGTCCCTCCTACAATGAGCAGTTCTTC. This codes for CASSHPGPSYNEQFF. The full variable domain, in which reference TRBV5-1 and TRBJ2-1 provide the parts outside the CDR3, is KAGVTQTPRYLIKTRGQQVTLSCSPISGHRSVSWYQQTPGQGLQFLFEYFSETQRNKGNFPGRFSGRQFSNSRSEMNVSTLELGDSALYLCASSHPGPSYNEQFFGPGTRLTVL.

This clone came up once. The V gene is TRBV25-1, the J gene TRBJ1-2; D perhaps matches TRBD1 (5 bases). Germline V gene data show CDR1 as MGHDK and CDR2 as SYGVNS. The CDR3 totals 12 residues. V was trimmed by 6 bases and J by 5 bases, leaving 10 bases between them. The CDR3 bases are TGTGCCAGCAGGGGGACTCTGTATGGCTACACCTTC. Translating it yields CASRGTLYGYTF.

The rearrangement joins TRBV28 to TRBJ2-7, with TRBD1 matching 9 bases. The CDR3 totals 18 residues. The germline gives CDR1 MDHEN, CDR2 SYDVKM. J lost 3 bases, V lost 7 bases, and 19 bases had no gene match. The CDR3 loop reads CASTGKGVTGGPYYEQYF. Written as DNA, the CDR3 is TGTGCCAGCACAGGAAAAGGCGTGACAGGGGGTCCCTACTACGAGCAGTACTTC. Complete variable domain (other parts from reference TRBV28 and TRBJ2-7): DVKVTQSSRYLVKRTGEKVFLECVQDMDHENMFWYRQDPGLGLRLIYFSYDVKMKEKGDIPEGYSVSREKKERFSLILESASTNQTSMYLCASTGKGVTGGPYYEQYFGPGTRLTVT.

This clone has just one count. In DNA, the CDR3 is TGTGCCAGTAGTGCCCGACAGTTCCAAGAGACCCAGTACTTC. Residues: CASSARQFQETQYF. V is TRBV19 and J is TRBJ2-5, with D maybe TRBD1 (5 bases). The V end lost 5 bases, the J end lost 1 base, and 11 bases lay between the germline ends. This CDR3 contains 14 residues. The germline gives CDR1 LNHDA, CDR2 SQIVND (reference sequence). The complete variable domain, with remaining parts taken from reference TRBV19 and TRBJ2-5, reads DGGITQSPKYLFRKEGQNVTLSCEQNLNHDAMYWYRQDPGQGLRLIYYSQIVNDFQKGDIAEGYSVSREKKESFPLTVTSAQKNPTAFYLCASSARQFQETQYFGPGTRLLVL.

This sequence joins TRBV6-4 and TRBJ2-3; 8 bases are a match to TRBD1. This CDR3 is 15 amino acids long. Trimming cost V 2 bases and J 3 bases; bases outside gene matches: 4. Germline V CDR1 and CDR2: MRHNA, SNTAGT. The CDR3 is CASSDGTGGTDTQYF. In DNA, the CDR3 is TGTGCCAGCAGTGACGGGACAGGCGGAACAGATACGCAGTATTTT.

The CDR3 sequence: CASSWTQGEQFF. The CDR3 DNA follows: TGTGCCAGCAGCTGGACCCAGGGTGAGCAGTTCTTC. V is TRBV7-9 and J is TRBJ2-1; D is possibly TRBD1 (5 bases). The CDR3 length is 12 residues. CDR1 SEHNR and CDR2 FQNEAQ come from the germline V gene (reference sequence). V was trimmed by 4 bases and J by 9 bases, leaving 10 bases between them.

V is TRBV9 and J is TRBJ2-1; TRBD2 matches 8 bases. The CDR3 totals 16 residues. Germline values: CDR1 SGDLS, CDR2 YYNGEE. V was clipped by 4 bases and J by 0 bases; unmatched bases: 6. The CDR3 coding sequence is TGTGCCAGCAGCCAAACTAGCGGTATCTCCTACAATGAGCAGTTCTTC. Residues: CASSQTSGISYNEQFF.

The rearrangement links TRBV11-1 to TRBJ2-3; possible D gene TRBD2, 6 bases. The CDR3 extends over 18 amino acids. The germline gives CDR1 SGHAT, CDR2 FQDESV (reference sequence). Trimming removed 5 bases from V and 0 bases from J, with 21 bases in between. CDR3 loop: CASSPAPGDFASTDTQYF. The CDR3 nucleotides read TGTGCCAGCAGCCCCGCCCCTGGGGACTTTGCTAGCACAGATACGCAGTATTTT.